This TCR beta chain derives from a study of blood T cell repertoires in COVID-19. Germline lookup yields CDR1 MNHEY and CDR2 SMNVEV (reference sequence). V lost 2 bases and J lost 2; bases outside the gene matches: 12. This CDR3 comprises 18 residues. Profiling relied on immunoSEQ multiplex PCR, and the TCRdb table lists in-frame clones only, not all of them. Among about 350,000 clones listed, 80% to 90% were seen once. The sequenced sample was peripheral blood. The sequence derives from a man aged 25 to 45 with COVID-19, enrolled during active disease. The chain links TRBV27 to TRBJ2-3; 8 bases are shared with TRBD2. The chain's CDR3 is CASSLSSGLAGNTDTQYF. The DNA of the CDR3 is TGTGCCAGCAGTTTAAGCTCAGGGCTAGCGGGTAACACAGATACGCAGTATTTT.